Sequencing of this T cell receptor (beta chain) was carried out in a study of blood T cell repertoires in COVID-19. At the level of the study: Material from acute and convalescent COVID-19 was sourced from the United States, Italy and Spain. Sample material is recorded as cDNA or gDNA derived from T cells, B-cell-depleted T cells, or PBMCs.

Repertoires were generated with immunoSEQ multiplex PCR, while TCRdb's copy carries only in-frame clones and drops some. The table has 200,000 or so clones, more than 75% seen once. The CDR3 length is 12 residues. From germline, CDR1 is MDHEN and CDR2 SYDVKM. V was clipped by 5 bases and J by 3 bases, with 8 bases between them. This chain links TRBV28 with TRBJ2-7; TRBD1 is a possible D gene (5 bases). This TCR derives from a man aged 60 to 69 with acute or convalescent COVID-19. Specimen: peripheral blood. The CDR3 DNA is TGTGCCAGCAGTATTACAGGCTACGAGCAGTACTTC. It specifies CASSITGYEQYF.